The present T cell receptor (beta chain) was sequenced within a study of blood T cell repertoires in COVID-19. About the research overall: The study drew acute and convalescent COVID-19 samples from the United States, Italy and Spain. PBMCs, B-cell-depleted T cells, or T cells provided the cDNA or gDNA that made up the material.

In the case of this clone: Other nucleotide sequences in the sample specify the same CDR3.

Assay: immunoSEQ multiplex PCR; the TCRdb copy retains only in-frame clones and omits some. This table holds about 300,000 clones, just under 90% found once. A case of COVID-19 had been met by exposed participants within 2 weeks before study entry. Germline V gene lookup returns CDR1 LGHDT and CDR2 YNNKEL (reference sequence). The V gene end was trimmed by 1 base and the J gene end by 5 bases; junction bases not matched to a gene: 6. The CDR3 is 15 amino acids. The sequence was obtained from a woman aged 45-59 years who had been exposed to COVID-19. The specimen sequenced was PBMCs or T cells enriched from blood (not recorded which). The chain uses TRBV3-1 (or the pseudogene TRBV3-2) and TRBJ1-2; 8 bases fit TRBD1. Written as DNA, the CDR3 is TGTGCCAGCAGCCAAGCCGACAGGGGCGGATATGGCTACACCTTC. It is translated as CASSQADRGGYGYTF.